Detailed here is one T cell receptor beta chain. The trim removed 7 bases at V and 7 bases at J, leaving 10 bases unmatched. CDR1 and CDR2 from the germline V gene are ENHRY and SYGVKD. CDR3 length: 15 amino acids. Authors' analysis steps: Amplification of reference gene primers was used by the study to estimate nucleated cell counts. Here immunoSEQ multiplex PCR was the method, and the copy in TCRdb shows in-frame clones only, minus some. V and J calls and clone size follow that table, whereas D and trimming were derived from the DNA. The sample holds 200,000 to 300,000 clones; approximately 88% are singletons and the top ten take 6.3%. The data originate from a study of blood T cell repertoires in COVID-19. For the study at large: The samples span acute and convalescent COVID-19 from the United States, Italy and Spain. T cells, B-cell-depleted T cells, or PBMCs supplied cDNA or gDNA.

Followed longitudinally, the Seattle patients had been enrolled during active infection. The V call is TRBV10-3, the J call TRBJ2-1; 10 nucleotides agree with TRBD1. The TCR comes from a woman in her thirties with COVID-19, enrolled during active disease. Specimen: peripheral blood. CDR3 in amino acids: CAIKEDRGLVNEQFF. The CDR3 DNA follows: TGTGCCATCAAAGAAGACAGGGGGCTTGTTAATGAGCAGTTCTTC.